One and the same sample provided the 6 T cell receptor beta chains below, sequenced in a study of PD-1 blockade in classical Hodgkin lymphoma (TCRdb year 2020). Receptor libraries were prepared by the immunoSEQ multiplex PCR assay. TCRdb re-hosts the immuneACCESS table, in-frame sequences only. Its copies lack some clones; in the studies checked, an unresolved V gene accounts for under half of them, and the cause for the rest is not known. Present in this sample are 45,000 or so clones, around 80% of which were seen just once. More than 35% of the sample is taken by the ten largest. This specimen's time point label, interpreted: cycle 4 day 1 (C4D1), after five to seven weeks of nivolumab. Every trial patient had relapsed following autologous stem cell transplantation, and prior brentuximab vedotin exposure was what differed among cohorts A, B and C. Sequenced material: peripheral blood mononuclear cells (PBMCs), taken before the fourth cycle of nivolumab. These receptors were collected from a human donor with classical Hodgkin lymphoma.

V and J are TRBV7-2 and TRBJ1-1; a possible D gene is TRBD1 (5 bases). In germline, CDR1 is SGHTA, CDR2 FQGNSA. This CDR3 spans 13 amino acids. The germline V and J ends were trimmed by 5 bases and 0 bases, with 7 bases remaining between them. The CDR3: CASSPQVNTEAFF. Written as DNA, the CDR3 is TGTGCCAGCAGCCCACAGGTGAACACTGAAGCTTTCTTT.

This clone was counted only a few times. The V call is TRBV9, the J call TRBJ2-5; TRBD1 is a possible D gene (6 bases). This CDR3 has 14 amino acids. Germline V CDR1 and CDR2: SGDLS, YYNGEE. V was trimmed by 4 bases and J by 5 bases, leaving 15 bases between them. CDR3 sequence: CASSWGQAPETQYF. The CDR3, as DNA: TGTGCCAGCAGCTGGGGGCAGGCCCCGGAGACCCAGTACTTC. The whole variable domain, remainder taken from reference TRBV9 and TRBJ2-5, is DSGVTQTPKHLITATGQRVTLRCSPRSGDLSVYWYQQSLDQGLQFLIQYYNGEERAKGNILERFSAQQFPDLHSELNLSSLELGDSALYFCASSWGQAPETQYFGPGTRLLVL.

The chain joins TRBV18 to TRBJ2-3, with D hard to call. The CDR3 covers 13 residues. CDR1 KGHSH and CDR2 LQKENI come from the germline V gene. V gave up 3 bases and J gave up 2 bases, with 6 bases separating them. CDR3 sequence reads: CASSPQNTDTQYF. In nucleotides, the CDR3 is TGTGCCAGCTCACCGCAGAACACAGATACGCAGTATTTT.

The chain links TRBV11-2 to TRBJ2-2, with TRBD2 as a possible D gene (6 bases). Germline V CDR1 and CDR2: SGHAT, FQNNGV. The CDR3 extends over 14 amino acids. Trimming pared 5 bases from V and 4 bases from J, leaving 11 bases between. The CDR3, as DNA: TGTGCCAGCAGCCCGGGAGACTCCACCGGGGAGCTGTTTTTT. It specifies CASSPGDSTGELFF.

This sequence joins TRBV5-1 and TRBJ2-5; D unresolved. Between the trimmed V and J ends, which lost 0 bases and 1 base, there was a span of 10 bases. The CDR3 is 15 amino acids. CDR1 is SGHRS and CDR2 is YFSETQ in the germline V gene. CDR3: CASSLGLVLQETQYF. CDR3 bases: TGCGCCAGCAGCTTGGGACTCGTTCTCCAAGAGACCCAGTACTTC.

CDR3 DNA sequence: TGTGCCAGCAGCTTATCGGGGCCTGGGGCCAACGTCCTGACTTTC. Protein product: CASSLSGPGANVLTF. The J gene is TRBJ2-6, the V gene TRBV7-3; either TRBD1 or TRBD2 may supply D (5 bases each). The length of the CDR3 is 15 residues. Germline lookup yields CDR1 SGHTA and CDR2 FQGTGA. Trimming shortened V by 2 bases and J by 2 bases, and 7 bases separated the two germline ends.